Given below is one TCR beta chain in context. It was genomic DNA that served as the template for profiling TCR beta VDJ and CDR3. TCRdb reanalysed the reads using MiXCR and keeps one entry per CDR3 protein. Of about 270,000 distinct CDR3 sequences listed, 50% to 70% are singletons. The data belong to a study of CD8+CD57+ T cells in acquired aplastic anemia. With V trimmed by 2 bases and J by 6 bases, 8 bases remained unmatched. CDR1 is SGHTA, CDR2 FQGTGA, per germline. This CDR3 spans 15 amino acids. Sequenced: sorted CD4+, CD8+, or CD8+CD57+ T cells (not recorded which) from PBMCs. The J gene is TRBJ2-7, the V gene TRBV7-3, with 9 bases aligning to TRBD2. This sequence originates from a human donor with severe aplastic anemia or a healthy control (not recorded which). CDR3 sequence reads: CASSLSGAGGGEQYF. The CDR3 DNA is TGTGCCAGCAGCTTATCAGGAGCGGGAGGTGGCGAGCAGTACTTC. The entire variable domain, with the rest obtained from reference TRBV7-3 and TRBJ2-7, is as follows: GAGVSQTPSNKVTEKGKYVELRCDPISGHTALYWYRQSLGQGPEFLIYFQGTGAADDSGLPNDRFFAVRPEGSVSTLKIQRTERGDSAVYLCASSLSGAGGGEQYFGPGTRLTVT.